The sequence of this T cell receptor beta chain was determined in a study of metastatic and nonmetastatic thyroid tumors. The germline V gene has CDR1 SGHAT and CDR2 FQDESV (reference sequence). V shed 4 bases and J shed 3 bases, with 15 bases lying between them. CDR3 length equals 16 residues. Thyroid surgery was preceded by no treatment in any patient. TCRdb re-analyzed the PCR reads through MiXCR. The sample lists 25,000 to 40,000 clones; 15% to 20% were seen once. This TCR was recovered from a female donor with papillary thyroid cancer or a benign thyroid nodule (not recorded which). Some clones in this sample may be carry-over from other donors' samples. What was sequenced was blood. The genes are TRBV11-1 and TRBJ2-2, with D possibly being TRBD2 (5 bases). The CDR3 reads CASSSEGGPHTGELFF. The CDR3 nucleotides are TGTGCCAGCAGCTCCGAGGGCGGGCCCCACACCGGGGAGCTGTTTTTT.